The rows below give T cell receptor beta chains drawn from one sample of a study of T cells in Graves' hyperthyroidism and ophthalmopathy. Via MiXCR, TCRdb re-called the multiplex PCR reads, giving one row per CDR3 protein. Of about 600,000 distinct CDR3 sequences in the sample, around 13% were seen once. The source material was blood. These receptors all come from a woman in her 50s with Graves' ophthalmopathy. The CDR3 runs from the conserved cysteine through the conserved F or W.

cdr3_aa: CSASSFDYEQYF
v_call: TRBV20-1
j_call: TRBJ2-7

cdr3_aa: CASSLVGQSGNTIYF
v_call: TRBV5-1
j_call: TRBJ1-3

cdr3_aa: CASSPTTVITDTQYF
v_call: TRBV27
j_call: TRBJ2-3

cdr3_aa: CASSLAASGTPTYF
v_call: TRBV5-1
j_call: TRBJ2-5

cdr3_aa: CSVKGWDTEAFF
v_call: TRBV29-1
j_call: TRBJ1-1

cdr3_aa: CATSSLLLDEQFF
v_call: TRBV15
j_call: TRBJ2-1

cdr3_aa: CASSQHRGGNEKLFF
v_call: TRBV14
j_call: TRBJ1-4

cdr3_aa: CASSTTGGTEAFF
v_call: TRBV28
j_call: TRBJ1-1

cdr3_aa: CASSPTTGRETQYF
v_call: TRBV28
j_call: TRBJ2-5

cdr3_aa: CATSRAWGTGANVLTF
v_call: TRBV15
j_call: TRBJ2-6

cdr3_aa: CASSHQKAGELFF
v_call: TRBV4-2
j_call: TRBJ2-2

cdr3_aa: CAWGRDPNQPQHF
v_call: TRBV30
j_call: TRBJ1-5

cdr3_aa: CATSGGPGANVLTF
v_call: TRBV10-3
j_call: TRBJ2-6

cdr3_aa: CASGQGFGNQPQHF
v_call: TRBV2
j_call: TRBJ1-5

cdr3_aa: CASSGDRGLHSPLHF
v_call: TRBV5-4
j_call: TRBJ1-6

cdr3_aa: CATSKIAGEGNEQFF
v_call: TRBV15
j_call: TRBJ2-1

cdr3_aa: CASSTQNSGANVLTF
v_call: TRBV19
j_call: TRBJ2-6

cdr3_aa: CASSQAVAGGANTGELFF
v_call: TRBV4-3
j_call: TRBJ2-2

cdr3_aa: CSARDPRDQYF
v_call: TRBV20-1
j_call: TRBJ2-5

cdr3_aa: CASSLEFGRTFMEQFF
v_call: TRBV7-2
j_call: TRBJ2-1

cdr3_aa: CASSELYEQYF
v_call: TRBV2
j_call: TRBJ2-7

cdr3_aa: CASSAQTGGNGYTF
v_call: TRBV7-2
j_call: TRBJ1-2

cdr3_aa: CAWSFAYEQYF
v_call: TRBV30
j_call: TRBJ2-7

cdr3_aa: CSASFADQREPSYNEQFF
v_call: TRBV20-1
j_call: TRBJ2-1

cdr3_aa: CASSPKAVHEQYF
v_call: TRBV9
j_call: TRBJ2-7

cdr3_aa: CSVSPLGTVTYEQYF
v_call: TRBV29-1
j_call: TRBJ2-7

cdr3_aa: CASSSPGLADSYEQYF
v_call: TRBV28
j_call: TRBJ2-7

cdr3_aa: CSARSPEAAYSNQPQHF
v_call: TRBV20-1
j_call: TRBJ1-5

cdr3_aa: CSAKGLDFLYEQYF
v_call: TRBV20-1
j_call: TRBJ2-7

cdr3_aa: CASSPLAGPYEQYF
v_call: TRBV9
j_call: TRBJ2-7

cdr3_aa: CASSRKGNTGELFF
v_call: TRBV6-1
j_call: TRBJ2-2

cdr3_aa: CASSPGTGVQDTQYF
v_call: TRBV18
j_call: TRBJ2-3

cdr3_aa: CASSARSGGELRSEQYF
v_call: TRBV7-8
j_call: TRBJ2-7

cdr3_aa: CASGLVSGTGAREQYF
v_call: TRBV12-5
j_call: TRBJ2-7

cdr3_aa: CASSLTTRVLDSKYNEQFF
v_call: TRBV7-9
j_call: TRBJ2-1

cdr3_aa: CASSIRRDSYGYTF
v_call: TRBV18
j_call: TRBJ1-2

cdr3_aa: CASSAGSGSSYEQYF
v_call: TRBV9
j_call: TRBJ2-7

cdr3_aa: CSANHGNSGNTIYF
v_call: TRBV20-1
j_call: TRBJ1-3

cdr3_aa: CATSVSGGSQHF
v_call: TRBV24-1
j_call: TRBJ1-5

cdr3_aa: CASSIPWTSGNNEQFF
v_call: TRBV19
j_call: TRBJ2-1

cdr3_aa: CASSAQGFSDEQYF
v_call: TRBV27
j_call: TRBJ2-7

cdr3_aa: CASSQGGAGVLEQYF
v_call: TRBV3-1
j_call: TRBJ2-7

cdr3_aa: CAISETGGFSYEQYF
v_call: TRBV10-3
j_call: TRBJ2-7

cdr3_aa: CASSLVWQTGELFF
v_call: TRBV7-9
j_call: TRBJ2-2

cdr3_aa: CSARKYSGWLAEAFF
v_call: TRBV20-1
j_call: TRBJ1-1

cdr3_aa: CATSGQPNTEAFF
v_call: TRBV24-1
j_call: TRBJ1-1

cdr3_aa: CSVEVGQATYEQYF
v_call: TRBV29-1
j_call: TRBJ2-7

cdr3_aa: CASSLIRTAGVIKTQYF
v_call: TRBV27
j_call: TRBJ2-5

cdr3_aa: CASSVVVSGGTEAFF
v_call: TRBV9
j_call: TRBJ1-1

cdr3_aa: CSARTDYYGYTF
v_call: TRBV20-1
j_call: TRBJ1-2

cdr3_aa: CASSLGEVAGVGETQYF
v_call: TRBV12-3/TRBV12-4
j_call: TRBJ2-5

cdr3_aa: CASSSRAGLTGELFF
v_call: TRBV7-8
j_call: TRBJ2-2